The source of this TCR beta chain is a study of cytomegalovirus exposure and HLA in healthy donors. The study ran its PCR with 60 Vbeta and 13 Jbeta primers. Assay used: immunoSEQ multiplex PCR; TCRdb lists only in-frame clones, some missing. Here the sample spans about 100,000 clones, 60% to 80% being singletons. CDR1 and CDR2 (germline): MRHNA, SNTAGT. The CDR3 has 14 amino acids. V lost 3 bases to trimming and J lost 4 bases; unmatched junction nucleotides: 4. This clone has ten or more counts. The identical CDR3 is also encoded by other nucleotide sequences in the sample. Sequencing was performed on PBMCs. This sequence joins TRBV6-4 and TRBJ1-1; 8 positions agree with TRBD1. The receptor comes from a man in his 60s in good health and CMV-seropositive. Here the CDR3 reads CASSDSDRATEAFF. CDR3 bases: TGTGCCAGCAGTGATTCGGACAGGGCCACTGAAGCTTTCTTT.